The TCR beta chain under discussion was sequenced for a study of blood T cell repertoires in COVID-19. Study context: T cells, B-cell-depleted T cells, or PBMCs supplied cDNA or gDNA.

The germline CDR1 and CDR2 sequences are SGHTA and FQGNSA. Between the trimmed V and J ends, which lost 5 bases and 8 bases, there was a span of 19 bases. This CDR3 is 15 amino acids long. Clinical history reported by participants formed the basis on which cohorts were assigned. Using immunoSEQ multiplex PCR, the repertoire was profiled, and TCRdb retains in-frame clones only, with some absent. The data show about 400,000 clones, under 90% seen once. Sequencing used PBMCs or T cells enriched from blood (not recorded which). The TCR sequence derives from a woman under 40 who had recovered from COVID-19. The chain recombines TRBV7-2 with TRBJ2-1; D possibly corresponds to TRBD2 (6 bases). The DNA for the CDR3 is TGTGCCAGCAGCGCAAGAGGGGCCTGGGGGGATGAGCAGTTCTTC. This gives the protein CASSARGAWGDEQFF.